This T cell receptor (beta chain) was observed in a study of blood T cells in healthy people across ages (dated by TCRdb to about 2015). As for the study more broadly: In model experiments, roughly one uniquely barcoded TCR beta cDNA molecule per two T cells was captured by template switching. Using deep sequencing normalized with unique cDNA molecular identifiers, the study measured how TCR beta repertoire diversity changes with age. Donors were grouped into four age groups: young (average 16 years), middle-aged (39), aged (about 60) and long-lived (less than 85). To avoid experimental bias, donors of different ages were spread randomly across the sequencing lanes. The study analyzed two additional independent replicas of 1 million unique cDNA reads from the same blood draw for two donors, one aged 18 to 29 and one aged 80 or older. The investigation overall reported the following: Observed TCR beta diversity correlated strongly with the percentage of naive T cells measured by flow cytometry. Observed TCR beta diversity per million T cells fell roughly linearly with age, and a significant reduction was already apparent by age around 36. Compared with the aged group, the long-lived group had more naive CD4+ T cells, fewer expanded clones and increased TCR diversity, suggesting age selection. Total diversity estimates from one million sequenced T cells were considered lower bounds and underestimates. The CMV infection status of donors was not known, potentially confounding age-related changes in expanded clonotypes. Because profiling used bulk unsorted PBMCs, naive and antigen-experienced compartments could not be compared conclusively.

Systemically healthy Caucasian individuals from Russia, roughly 40 in total and aged about 6 to 100 years, were included as donors. Each donor gave 8 to 10 milliliters of peripheral blood, collected into EDTA-treated Vacutainer tubes. Ficoll-Paque density-gradient centrifugation was used to isolate PBMCs, with at least 7 million per sample. Trizol reagent was used to extract total RNA from the PBMCs, yielding at least 5.5 micrograms per sample. The percentages of naive CD45RAhigh/CD27high T cells were determined by flow cytometry on a PBMC aliquot from every donor. Trimming removed 3 bases from V and 10 bases from J, leaving 13 bases between the germline ends. The CDR3 holds 12 amino acids from the cysteine to the phenylalanine. CDR3 DNA is the only sequence kept; it has 36 bases, read in frame from the first base. Sequences SQVTM (CDR1) and ANQGSEA (CDR2) are obtained from the germline V gene. Libraries were prepared through 5' RACE. Sequenced on an Illumina HiSeq 2500. A second PCR of roughly 6 to 11 cycles was run with a J-beta primer mix and a sample-barcoded 5' primer. Each TCR beta cDNA molecule received a unique molecular identifier from a template-switch 5' adaptor carrying 12 random nucleotides. Each sample yielded at least 2.5 million CDR3-containing paired-end reads. First-strand cDNA was synthesized from all RNA with the Mint cDNA synthesis kit, primed by a TRBC-specific oligonucleotide. After uracil-DNA glycosylase treatment, a first 18-cycle PCR used universal primers M1SS and BC2_uni_R on all cDNA. Per the source publication's procedure: For normalization, 1 million high-quality reads were randomly selected from each sample, with every read carrying a distinct molecular identifier. Reads sharing molecular identifiers were discarded rather than binned into consensus sequences. MiTCR, run with a Q25 quality threshold and the strictest error-elimination algorithm, handled CDR3 identification, clonotype clustering and error correction. A nonparametric unseen species model with Euler transformation was used to estimate lower-bound total TCR beta diversity. TCRdb passed the public sequencing reads through fastp at Q25 and MiXCR, retaining productive beta sequences. Rows are combined by CDR3 protein, so each entry shows the most common genes and DNA. What appears here as the V and J calls and clone size reflects TCRdb's work, not the paper's. This sample gives about 1 million distinct CDR3 sequences in total; 40% to 45% of them show up just once. About 20% of the sample belongs to the ten largest clones.

Remarks on this clonotype: It lacks a known antigen. Per-base quality was not reported, and no clone a single base away is much larger than it.

The rearranged chain carries TRBV29-1 and TRBJ2-1; there is no confident call for the D gene. The sequencing sample was made of blood. This clonotype was sampled from a woman in her sixties or seventies in good health. The nucleotide sequence reads as follows: TGCAGCGTTGACAAAGGTCCGAAGGAGCAGTTCTTC. The encoded protein is CSVDKGPKEQFF.